This TCR beta chain stems from a study of T cells after posttransplantation cyclophosphamide. Findings of the study overall: After PTCy, TRB diversity resembled that of CNI/methotrexate controls. Later post-transplant blood repertoires were often dominated by donor CD8+ memory clones. Tissue-infiltrating T cells from skin or gut overlapped little with blood T cells.

About this clone itself: Its cognate antigen is unknown.

Measured with immunoSEQ multiplex PCR; TCRdb has only the in-frame clones, and not every one. The sample has tens of thousands of clones; roughly 67% are singletons. The related graft donor's blood sample was taken on the day of bone marrow donation. V was cut by 5 bases and J by 3 bases, with 26 bases left in between. This CDR3 has 18 residues. CDR1 is MNHEY and CDR2 is SMNVEV in the germline V gene (reference sequence). What was sequenced was memory CD4+ T cells sorted from PBMCs. This chain links TRBV27 with TRBJ2-7, with D perhaps TRBD2 (7 bases). This TCR came from a woman aged 55-75 years in good health, CMV-negative, and a related stem cell transplant donor. The CDR3 bases are TGTGCCAGCAGTCCTTATTCCTTTAGGGGGGGGTCCGGCTACGAGCAGTACTTC. It yields the protein CASSPYSFRGGSGYEQYF.